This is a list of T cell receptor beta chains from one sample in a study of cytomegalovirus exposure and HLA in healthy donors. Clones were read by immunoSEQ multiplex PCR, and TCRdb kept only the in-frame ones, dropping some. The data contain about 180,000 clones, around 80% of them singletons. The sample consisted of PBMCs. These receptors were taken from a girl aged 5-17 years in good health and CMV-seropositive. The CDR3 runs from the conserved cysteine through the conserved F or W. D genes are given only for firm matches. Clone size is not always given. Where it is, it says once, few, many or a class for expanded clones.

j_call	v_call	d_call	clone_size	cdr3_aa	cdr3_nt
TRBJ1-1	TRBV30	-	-	CAWSSPTDTEAFF	TGTGCCTGGAGTAGCCCCACGGACACTGAAGCTTTCTTT
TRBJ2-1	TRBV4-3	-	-	CASSQYEGFYNEQFF	TGCGCCAGCAGCCAATATGAGGGCTTCTACAATGAGCAGTTCTTC
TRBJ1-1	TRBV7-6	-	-	CASSLTEYTEAFF	TGTGCCAGCAGCTTGACAGAATACACTGAAGCTTTCTTT
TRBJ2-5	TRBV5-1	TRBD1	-	CASSPGTVPRQETQYF	TGCGCCAGCAGCCCGGGGACAGTTCCGCGCCAAGAGACCCAGTACTTC
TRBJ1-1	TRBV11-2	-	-	CASSLTYGGSEAFF	TGTGCCAGCAGCTTAACATATGGAGGGAGCGAAGCTTTCTTT
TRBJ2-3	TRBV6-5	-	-	CASSYGRSDTQYF	TGTGCCAGCAGTTACGGTCGGTCAGATACGCAGTATTTT
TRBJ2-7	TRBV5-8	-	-	CASSLIYGNRPGYEQYF	TGTGCCAGCAGCTTGATTTATGGAAACAGGCCGGGCTACGAGCAGTACTTC
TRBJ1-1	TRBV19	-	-	CASSGQPNTEAFF	TGTGCCAGTAGCGGACAGCCGAACACTGAAGCTTTCTTT
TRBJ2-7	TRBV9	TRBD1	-	CASSSRTGAYEQYF	TGTGCCAGCAGCTCCCGGACAGGGGCCTACGAGCAGTACTTC
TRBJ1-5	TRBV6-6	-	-	CASSYSRGNSNQPQHF	TGTGCCAGCAGTTACTCCAGGGGAAATAGCAATCAGCCCCAGCATTTT
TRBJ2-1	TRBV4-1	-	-	CASSQSGLNNEQFF	TGCGCCAGCAGCCAATCGGGACTTAACAATGAGCAGTTCTTC
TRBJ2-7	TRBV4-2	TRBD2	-	CASSPQREDYEQYF	TGTGCCAGCAGCCCGCAGCGGGAAGACTACGAGCAGTACTTC
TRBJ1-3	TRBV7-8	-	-	CASSLYQEDGNTIYF	TGTGCCAGCAGCTTATATCAGGAAGATGGAAACACCATATATTTT
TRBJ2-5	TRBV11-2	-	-	CASSLPLLAGRETQYF	TGTGCCAGCAGCTTACCCCTGTTGGCAGGCAGGGAGACCCAGTACTTC
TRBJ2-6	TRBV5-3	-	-	CARSLERCWYRLHSSGANVLTF	TGTGCCAGAAGCTTGGAACGGTGTTGGTACAGACTACACAGCTCTGGGGCCAACGTCCTGACTTTC
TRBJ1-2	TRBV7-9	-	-	CASSLYQQDYGYTF	TGTGCCAGCAGCTTATACCAGCAGGACTATGGCTACACCTTC
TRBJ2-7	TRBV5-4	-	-	CASSANAYEQYF	TGTGCCAGCAGCGCGAACGCCTACGAGCAGTACTTC
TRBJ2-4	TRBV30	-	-	CAWTHSGVGGIQYF	TGTGCCTGGACCCACTCCGGGGTCGGTGGCATTCAGTACTTC
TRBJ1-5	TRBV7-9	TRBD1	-	CASSRGTGENQPQHF	TGTGCCAGCAGCCGGGGGACAGGGGAAAATCAGCCCCAGCATTTT
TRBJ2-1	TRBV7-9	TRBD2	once	CASSFVTSGRGVYNEQFF	TGTGCCAGCAGCTTTGTGACTAGCGGAAGGGGAGTCTACAATGAGCAGTTCTTC
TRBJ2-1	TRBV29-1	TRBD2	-	CSAREGIGGNHNEQFF	TGCAGCGCGAGGGAGGGGATTGGCGGGAACCACAATGAGCAGTTCTTC
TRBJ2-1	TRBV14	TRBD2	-	CASSQVVTSGDRQFF	TGTGCCAGCAGCCAGGTTGTTACTAGCGGGGATAGGCAGTTCTTC
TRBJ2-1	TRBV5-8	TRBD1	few	CASSLAGQSSSYNEQFF	TGTGCCAGCAGCTTGGCGGGACAGTCGAGCTCCTACAATGAGCAGTTCTTC
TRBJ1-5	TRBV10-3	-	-	CAISEAGLNQPQHF	TGTGCCATCAGTGAGGCGGGGCTCAATCAGCCCCAGCATTTT